The sample holds a few counts of the clone carrying this T cell receptor (beta chain). Its matching antigen is unknown. Additional DNA sequences in this sample encode the identical CDR3. The study drew all its donors from Caucasian adults living in Nashville, Tennessee. Here immunoSEQ multiplex PCR was the method, and the copy in TCRdb shows in-frame clones only, minus some. This sample has approximately 2.5 million clones; around 90% occur once, and the top ten carry about 0.13%. These data belong to a study of shared clonotypes between healthy human individuals. In the study overall: Each donor's CD4 naive and CD4 memory cells filled three plates apiece, CD8 naive two, and CD8 memory one.

General study points: When compared with the clonotypes that were shared by all four sorted-subset donors, the non-shared clonotypes turned out to have lower generation probabilities. The naive CD4 repertoires of a handful of donors were compared, and approximately 5% of clonotypes were shared.

From germline, CDR1 is GTSNPN and CDR2 SVGIG (reference sequence). Trimming left V 2 bases short and J 5 bases short, with 3 bases between. The CDR3 loop spans 11 amino acids. The TCR sequence derives from a man between 18 and 35 years old in good health. The genes are TRBV30 and TRBJ1-4; D is ambiguous. Sequenced: naive CD4+ T cells sorted from blood. Stated subset: CD45RA+ positively selected. The CDR3 DNA is TGTGCCTGGAGTCCCAATGAAAAACTGTTTTTT. This translates into CAWSPNEKLFF. Filled out from reference TRBV30 and TRBJ1-4, the complete variable domain reads SQTIHQWPATLVQPVGSPLSLECTVEGTSNPNLYWYRQAAGRGLQLLFYSVGIGQISSEVPQNLSASRPQDRQFILSSKKLLLSDSGFYLCAWSPNEKLFFGSGTQLSVL.